The text below deals with one T cell receptor (beta chain). Profiled with immunoSEQ multiplex PCR; TCRdb holds only in-frame clones, not every one. The sample records 150,000 to 250,000 clones, about 76% being singletons. Followed longitudinally, the Seattle patients had been enrolled during active infection. This record comes from a study of blood T cell repertoires in COVID-19. Overall study: The origin of the acute and convalescent COVID-19 samples was the United States, Italy and Spain.

The sequence was obtained from a woman aged 40 to 49 with COVID-19, enrolled during active disease. The material sequenced was peripheral blood.

The DNA for the CDR3 is TGTGCCAGCTCACCCGTCTCTGGGGGGGACTATGGCTACACCTTC. Translating it yields CASSPVSGGDYGYTF. The chain employs TRBV18 and TRBJ1-2, with D perhaps matching TRBD1 (5 bases). The CDR3 totals 15 residues. Looked up from germline, CDR1 is KGHSH and CDR2 is LQKENI. V was pared by 3 bases and J by 3 bases, with 14 bases between.